The 22 T cell receptor beta chains below come from one sample, sequenced in a study of blood T cells in healthy people across ages. A J-beta primer mix and a sample-barcoded 5' primer were used in a second PCR of about 7 to 12 cycles. Using its own MiXCR run on the 5' RACE reads, TCRdb lists one record per CDR3 protein. The sample carries 650,000 to 700,000 distinct CDR3 sequences, about 30% recorded once. The sequenced sample was blood. These receptors all come from a woman of 80 years or more in good health.

The sample holds one count of this clonotype. The J gene is TRBJ1-1, the V gene TRBV20-1; 7 positions match TRBD1. Germline V gives CDR1 DFQATT, CDR2 SNEGSKA (reference sequence). V trimming: 6 bases; J trimming: 3 bases; junction bases outside the gene matches: 7. This CDR3 contains 13 residues. CDR3 loop: CSANRGEDTEAFF. CDR3 DNA sequence: TGCAGTGCAAACAGGGGAGAGGACACTGAAGCTTTCTTT.

This clonotype appeared many times. The chain uses TRBV3-1 and TRBJ1-2; no reliable D call. The CDR3 spans 12 residues. Germline V gene lookup returns CDR1 LGHDT and CDR2 YNNKEL (reference sequence). Trimming took off 0 bases at V and 5 bases at J, with 4 bases between the two ends. CDR3 bases: TGTGCCAGCAGCCAAGATCTGTATGGCTACACCTTC. It translates to CASSQDLYGYTF.

The sample holds many counts of this clonotype. The chain combines TRBV20-1 with TRBJ2-3; 10 nucleotides agree with TRBD1. The CDR3 runs 15 residues. CDR1 and CDR2 from the germline V gene are DFQATT and SNEGSKA (reference sequence). V trimming: 6 bases; J trimming: 6 bases; junction bases outside the gene matches: 12. CDR3 nucleotide sequence: TGCAGTGCGGGTGGACAGGGGGGATTAATGGATACGCAGTATTTT. Translated, it gives CSAGGQGGLMDTQYF.

This clonotype was recorded many times. The V call is TRBV7-2, the J call TRBJ2-2; 8 bases are a match to TRBD2. The CDR3 is 14 amino acids. J lost 5 bases, V lost 6 bases, and 5 bases had no gene match. Germline lookup yields CDR1 SGHTA and CDR2 FQGNSA. The DNA for the CDR3 is TGTGCCAGCAGACCTCTAGCGGGTACCGGGGAGCTGTTTTTT. This gives the protein CASRPLAGTGELFF. The full variable domain, in which reference TRBV7-2 and TRBJ2-2 provide the parts outside the CDR3, is GAGVSQSPSNKVTEKGKDVELRCDPISGHTALYWYRQSLGQGLEFLIYFQGNSAPDKSGLPSDRFSAERTGGSVSTLTIQRTQQEDSAVYLCASRPLAGTGELFFGEGSRLTVL.

The chain joins TRBV3-1 to TRBJ2-1; unclear D gene. Deletions cut 0 bases from V and 8 bases from J, with 17 bases between. This CDR3 contains 16 residues. Germline assignment: CDR1 LGHDT and CDR2 YNNKEL (reference sequence). CDR3 protein: CASSQEFGRSVDEQFF. As DNA, the CDR3 is TGTGCCAGCAGCCAAGAATTCGGTCGATCCGTTGATGAGCAGTTCTTC.

About this clonotype: This may arise from a read error, as a much more abundant clone is one base away. The chain links TRBV7-2 to TRBJ1-2; TRBD1 is a possible D gene (5 bases). With 5 bases removed from V and 4 bases from J, the gap between germline ends came to 14 bases. Germline V CDR1 and CDR2: SGHTA, FQGNSA. This CDR3 has 14 amino acids. CDR3 residues: CASSPWGTSYGYTF. In DNA, the CDR3 is TGTGCCAGCAGCCCCTGGGGGACTAGCTATGGCTACACCTTC.

The chain employs TRBV6-2 or TRBV6-3 and TRBJ2-5; 8 nucleotides line up with TRBD1. Germline trimming cut 6 bases from V and 1 base from J; bases unmatched to any gene: 7. Germline values: CDR1 MNHEY, CDR2 SVGEGT. The CDR3 loop spans 15 amino acids. CDR3 protein: CASSRDRQRQETQYF. The CDR3 bases are TGTGCCAGCAGCCGGGACAGGCAACGCCAAGAGACCCAGTACTTC.

This clonotype has a count of ten or more. This chain connects TRBV2 to TRBJ2-3; unclear D gene. V shed 6 bases and J shed 1 base, with 11 bases lying between them. The CDR3 has 14 residues. Per the germline V gene, CDR1 is SNHLY and CDR2 is FYNNEI. This chain's CDR3 is CASRPAVRTDTQYF. The CDR3 DNA reads as TGTGCCAGCAGGCCTGCAGTACGCACAGATACGCAGTATTTT. Together with reference TRBV2 and TRBJ2-3, the CDR3 gives the full variable domain: EPEVTQTPSHQVTQMGQEVILRCVPISNHLYFYWYRQILGQKVEFLVSFYNNEISEKSEIFDDQFSVERPDGSNFTLKIRSTKLEDSAMYFCASRPAVRTDTQYFGPGTRLTVL.

Worth noting for this clonotype: The junction departs from the called germline gene at one end, perhaps through a read error. The chain is built from TRBV7-8 and TRBJ2-3; TRBD2 aligns across 15 bases. The germline CDR1 and CDR2 sequences are SGHVS and FQNEAQ. This CDR3 region has 18 residues. CDR3 nucleotide sequence: TGTACCAGCAGCTACGGACTAGCGGGGGGGACAAGCACAGATACGCAGTATTTT. Its translation is CTSSYGLAGGTSTDTQYF.

This clonotype was observed a few times. The genes are TRBV7-8 and TRBJ1-1, with unresolved D. Germline CDR1 reads SGHVS; CDR2 reads FQNEAQ. The CDR3 runs 13 residues. The V and J ends lost 1 base and 7 bases respectively, with 10 bases between them. The CDR3 bases are TGTGCCAGCAGCTTAGGTCCGGACGGTGAAGCTTTCTTT. It yields the protein CASSLGPDGEAFF.

The V gene is TRBV30, the J gene TRBJ1-6, with a possible D match to TRBD1 (6 bases). This CDR3 spans 18 amino acids. Germline CDR1 GTSNPN, CDR2 SVGIG (reference sequence). V gave up 3 bases and J gave up 9 bases, with 27 bases separating them. The CDR3 here is CAWRGHTGGGGQRSPLHF. CDR3 nucleotides: TGTGCCTGGAGGGGGCACACCGGAGGGGGAGGGCAACGTTCACCCCTCCACTTT.

A word on this clonotype: It may be a read error: a sequence one base away is much more abundant. The CDR3 DNA reads as TGTGCCAGCAGCGCTAAGGGGTTACCCTACAATGAGCAGTACTTC. This encodes CASSAKGLPYNEQYF. This chain uses TRBV9 with TRBJ2-7; D is possibly TRBD1 (5 bases). The length of the CDR3 is 15 residues. Trimming removed 3 bases at V and 7 bases at J, with 20 bases between. Germline loops: CDR1 SGDLS, CDR2 YYNGEE.

This clonotype was observed many times. Written as DNA, the CDR3 is TGTGCCAGCAGCCCCCGTTTGGGGAGAGAGACCCAGTACTTC. Translated: CASSPRLGRETQYF. The J gene is TRBJ2-5, the V gene TRBV7-2; maybe TRBD2 (5 bases). The CDR3 runs 14 residues. Trimming stripped 5 bases from V and 4 bases from J, with 14 bases between. In germline, CDR1 is SGHTA, CDR2 FQGNSA.

At least ten counts were recorded for this clonotype. V usage is TRBV3-1 and J usage is TRBJ2-7; D is ambiguous. Deletions cut 3 bases from V and 6 bases from J, with 9 bases between. This CDR3 has 12 amino acids. From germline, CDR1 is LGHDT and CDR2 YNNKEL (reference sequence). This chain's CDR3 is CASSHTLGEQYF. CDR3 nucleotide sequence: TGTGCCAGCAGCCATACTCTTGGCGAGCAGTACTTC.

This clonotype has at least ten counts. This rearrangement joins TRBV30 to TRBJ2-1; D is possibly TRBD1 or TRBD2 (7 bases each). From germline, CDR1 is GTSNPN and CDR2 SVGIG (reference sequence). V lost 0 bases, J lost 9 bases, and 12 bases lay in between. This CDR3 has 13 residues. The CDR3 region has the DNA TGTGCCTGGAGTGTAATCAGGGGGGGTGAGCAGTTCTTC. Translated: CAWSVIRGGEQFF.

At least ten counts were recorded for this clonotype. This chain links TRBV3-1 with TRBJ2-1; 7 nucleotides match TRBD1. V lost 0 bases to trimming and J lost 4 bases; unmatched junction nucleotides: 15. Germline CDR1 is LGHDT and CDR2 is YNNKEL (reference sequence). This CDR3 has 19 residues. The CDR3 coding sequence is TGTGCCAGCAGCCAAGACAGGGACAGCGCACCCCTTCGATACAATGAGCAGTTCTTC. This sequence encodes CASSQDRDSAPLRYNEQFF.

This clonotype occurred a few times. The chain has TRBV5-1 and TRBJ1-1, with D possibly being TRBD1 (6 bases). CDR3 length: 15 amino acids. Germline CDR1 SGHRS, CDR2 YFSETQ. V was pared by 4 bases and J by 1 base, with 14 bases between. CDR3 region: CASSPTARGNTEAFF. The CDR3 nucleotides read TGCGCCAGCAGCCCTACCGCCAGGGGGAACACTGAAGCTTTCTTT.

Only a few counts were recorded for this clonotype. This chain connects TRBV29-1 to TRBJ1-1; D is ambiguous. The V end lost 4 bases, the J end lost 4 bases, and 16 bases lay between the germline ends. The CDR3 has 14 residues. CDR1 is SQVTM and CDR2 is ANQGSEA in the germline V gene. Written as DNA, the CDR3 is TGCAGCGTTGTTCCCACCGTTGGAACCACTGAAGCTTTCTTT. Amino acids: CSVVPTVGTTEAFF.

This clonotype showed up many times. This chain connects TRBV4-1 to TRBJ1-1, with D maybe TRBD1 (6 bases). Trimming stripped 1 base from V and 4 bases from J, with 22 bases between. Germline assignment: CDR1 MGHRA and CDR2 YSYEKL. This CDR3 comprises 18 residues. The CDR3 here is CASSQGGLQGKFGTEAFF. In nucleotides, the CDR3 is TGCGCCAGCAGCCAAGGTGGCCTACAGGGCAAATTCGGCACTGAAGCTTTCTTT.

The V and J genes are TRBV5-3 and TRBJ1-4; D is perhaps TRBD1 (5 bases). TRBV5-3 is an open reading frame whose function is uncertain. The V gene lost 0 bases and the J gene lost 2 bases, with 17 bases spanning the gap. This CDR3 is 18 amino acids long. The CDR3 loop reads CARSLEYADTTTNEKLFF. The CDR3 DNA reads as TGTGCCAGAAGCTTGGAGTATGCGGACACGACGACTAATGAAAAACTGTTTTTT.

This clonotype was counted many times. J is TRBJ2-3 and V is TRBV7-9; 10 bases align to TRBD2. This CDR3 is built from 16 residues. V lost 1 base to trimming and J lost 2 bases; unmatched junction nucleotides: 3. The germline CDR1 and CDR2 sequences are SEHNR and FQNEAQ (reference sequence). In DNA form, the CDR3 reads TGTGCCAGCAGCTTAGTACTAGCGGGGTCCACAGATACGCAGTATTTT. The encoded protein is CASSLVLAGSTDTQYF.

This clonotype was picked up many times. J is TRBJ1-4 and V is TRBV29-1, with a tentative D call TRBD1 (5 bases). The ends were cut back, 6 bases at V and 4 bases at J, with 9 bases in the middle. The CDR3 is made up of 12 amino acids. Germline V CDR1 and CDR2: SQVTM, ANQGSEA. The CDR3 loop reads CSVLGHNEKLFF. DNA of the CDR3: TGCAGCGTCCTCGGACATAATGAAAAACTGTTTTTT.